This paragraph covers one T cell receptor (beta chain) sequence. One entry per CDR3 protein, called by TCRdb with MiXCR from the RT-PCR reads. The table shows hundreds of thousands of distinct CDR3 sequences, with 14% occurring only once. This CDR3 is 15 amino acids long. Trimming took 0 bases from V and 10 from J; bases not matched to a gene: 9. Germline V gives CDR1 SGHTA, CDR2 FQGTGA. The TCR originated in a female donor in good health, serving as a healthy control. V usage is TRBV7-3 and J usage is TRBJ2-1; 7 bases are a match to TRBD2. The sample was memory CD4+ T cells from blood. In nucleotides, the CDR3 is TGTGCCAGCAGCTTAACGGGAGGGGACGTCGAAGAGCAGTTCTTC. It specifies CASSLTGGDVEEQFF.